Shown below are 24 T cell receptor beta chains from a single sample sequenced in a study of blood T cell repertoires in COVID-19 (dated by TCRdb to about 2020). Libraries came from the immunoSEQ multiplex PCR assay. TCRdb took this table from immuneACCESS and kept in-frame rearrangements with V and J called. Such tables lack part of the clones; where checked against another copy, unresolved V genes explain under half of the gap, and the rest is unexplained. This sample has 250,000 or so clones in its table, and roughly 88% of those were observed once. Under 3.5% of the sample goes to the ten largest clones. Specimen: peripheral blood. The receptor set was obtained from a young woman with active or convalescent COVID-19.

The sample holds a few counts of this clone. The V and J genes are TRBV7-2 and TRBJ1-3; tentatively, D is TRBD1 (6 bases). The germline V and J ends were trimmed by 5 bases and 0 bases, with 11 bases remaining between them. This CDR3 comprises 15 residues. The germline CDR1 and CDR2 sequences are SGHTA and FQGNSA. Here the CDR3 DNA reads TGTGCCAGCAGCCCATCGGACAGCTCTGGAAACACCATATATTTT. It encodes CASSPSDSSGNTIYF.

The V and J genes are TRBV5-1 and TRBJ1-2; D unresolved. CDR1 is SGHRS and CDR2 is YFSETQ in the germline V gene. Trimming removed 4 bases at V and 5 bases at J, with 15 bases between. The CDR3 length is 14 residues. The DNA of the CDR3 is TGCGCCAGCAGCGTGAGTTCGGTTAATTATGGCTACACCTTC. Its translation is CASSVSSVNYGYTF.

The gene calls are TRBV19 and TRBJ2-2; 7 positions match TRBD1. The CDR3 extends over 14 amino acids. Germline CDR1 and CDR2: LNHDA and SQIVND (reference sequence). Unmatched junction bases numbered 9, after V lost 7 bases and J lost 7 bases. CDR3 nucleotide sequence: TGTGCCAGTAAAAACGACAGGGCCTACGGGGAGCTGTTTTTT. Translated, it gives CASKNDRAYGELFF.

Comment on this clone: The germline gene is not matched at one end of the junction; a read error may be the cause. The rearrangement links TRBV2 to TRBJ2-3; 11 bases align to TRBD2. From germline, CDR1 is SNHLY and CDR2 FYNNEI. This CDR3 contains 12 residues. CDR3 coding DNA: TGTGCCAGCAGTCCTAGCGGGGGGACCTGTCGATTT. Amino acid sequence: CASSPSGGTCRF.

The V and J genes are TRBV29-1 and TRBJ1-2; possible D gene TRBD1, 5 bases. Trimming cost V 4 bases and J 8 bases, with 14 bases left between them. The CDR3 spans 12 residues. Germline V gives CDR1 SQVTM, CDR2 ANQGSEA. Here the CDR3 reads CSVGRGAGGYTF. Written as DNA, the CDR3 is TGCAGCGTTGGGAGGGGCGCGGGAGGCTACACCTTC.

CDR3 coding DNA: TGTGCCAGCAGCACGCCTCCGGGACAGGGTGGTTCACCCCTCCACTTT. This encodes CASSTPPGQGGSPLHF. V usage is TRBV5-4 and J usage is TRBJ1-6; 9 bases fit TRBD1. Germline-derived CDR1 and CDR2 are SGHNT and YYREEE (reference sequence). This CDR3 has 16 residues. The junction had 11 bases not matched to a gene; V was cut back by 4 bases and J by 9 bases.

The chain links TRBV30 to TRBJ1-1; perhaps TRBD1 as D (5 bases). The CDR3 spans 12 residues. Germline V lookup: CDR1 GTSNPN, CDR2 SVGIG (reference sequence). Trimming cost V 6 bases and J 3 bases, with 11 bases left between them. CDR3: CACGHGDTEAFF. CDR3 DNA sequence: TGTGCCTGCGGACATGGCGACACTGAAGCTTTCTTT.

J is TRBJ1-2 and V is TRBV2; 10 nucleotides align to TRBD1. The germline CDR1 and CDR2 sequences are SNHLY and FYNNEI. This CDR3 region has 14 residues. The ends lost 3 bases at V and 5 bases at J; junction bases unmatched: 3. Here the CDR3 DNA reads TGTGCCAGCAGTGAGACAGGGGGCCTTTATGGCTACACCTTC. Translation gives CASSETGGLYGYTF.

The chain joins TRBV5-5 to TRBJ1-2, with 10 bases that match TRBD1. Germline CDR1 is SGHKS and CDR2 is YYEKEE (reference sequence). The CDR3 spans 15 residues. The V gene end was trimmed by 4 bases and the J gene end by 0 bases; junction bases not matched to a gene: 3. In DNA form, the CDR3 reads TGTGCCAGCAGCCCAGGGACAGGGGCTAACTATGGCTACACCTTC. Encoded protein: CASSPGTGANYGYTF.

The J gene is TRBJ2-1, the V gene TRBV18, with D possibly being TRBD2 (5 bases). CDR3 length equals 15 residues. The germline V gene encodes CDR1 KGHSH and CDR2 LQKENI. V gave up 0 bases and J gave up 7 bases, with 13 bases separating them. CDR3 sequence (DNA): TGTGCCAGCTCACCACCATCGGACTTTAAGAATGAGCAGTTCTTC. Translated: CASSPPSDFKNEQFF.

This chain links TRBV18 with TRBJ2-7; 11 nucleotides line up with TRBD2. The CDR3 consists of 16 residues. V was pared by 3 bases and J by 6 bases, with 10 bases of the junction left unmatched. Germline-derived CDR1 and CDR2 are KGHSH and LQKENI. The CDR3 DNA follows: TGTGCCAGCTCACCGATAGCGGGGGGGATTCGGAGCGAGCAGTACTTC. Encoded protein: CASSPIAGGIRSEQYF.

This chain links TRBV5-1 with TRBJ2-5; 7 bases are a match to TRBD1. The CDR3 consists of 14 residues. Germline V gene sequence: CDR1 SGHRS, CDR2 YFSETQ. V dropped 4 bases and J dropped 4; count of bases not matched to a gene: 7. The CDR3 sequence is CASSRDRATETQYF. The CDR3 DNA reads TGCGCCAGCAGCCGAGACAGGGCAACAGAGACCCAGTACTTC.

V usage is TRBV9 and J usage is TRBJ2-7; 8 nucleotides agree with TRBD1. This CDR3 has 17 amino acids. With 4 bases clipped from V and 4 bases from J, the junction kept 16 bases outside the gene matches. The germline gives CDR1 SGDLS, CDR2 YYNGEE. The CDR3 DNA sequence: TGTGCCAGCAGCCTAGGTGGGGGTCAGGGGGCTGTATACGAGCAGTACTTC. Translated: CASSLGGGQGAVYEQYF.

The CDR3 reads CASRARGQGAYEQYF. The DNA of the CDR3 is TGTGCCAGCAGGGCAAGGGGACAGGGGGCCTACGAGCAGTACTTC. The rearrangement uses TRBV27 and TRBJ2-7; 11 nucleotides align to TRBD1. The CDR3 covers 15 residues. Germline-derived CDR1 and CDR2 are MNHEY and SMNVEV (reference sequence). Losses at the gene ends were 6 bases for V and 2 bases for J; bases not matched to a gene: 6.

The chain is built from TRBV13 and TRBJ2-5; D may be TRBD1 (5 bases). The germline V and J ends were trimmed by 0 bases and 7 bases, with 15 bases remaining between them. Germline V gene lookup returns CDR1 PRHDT and CDR2 FYEKMQ (reference sequence). The CDR3 length is 15 residues. The CDR3 DNA sequence: TGTGCCAGCAGCTTAGGCGGGTCAGGGTCCAGGACCCAGTACTTC. It translates to CASSLGGSGSRTQYF.

The chain joins TRBV5-6 to TRBJ2-7, with D perhaps matching TRBD1 (5 bases). This CDR3 is built from 14 residues. V lost 0 bases to trimming and J lost 1 base, with 8 bases between them. Germline V lookup: CDR1 SGHDT, CDR2 YYEEEE. The CDR3 protein is CASSLGKGSYEQYF. CDR3 DNA sequence: TGTGCCAGCAGCTTGGGGAAGGGGTCCTACGAGCAGTACTTC.

This chain joins TRBV19 and TRBJ2-5; D call uncertain. CDR1 is LNHDA and CDR2 is SQIVND in the germline V gene (reference sequence). V lost 5 bases and J 1 base, leaving 8 bases between the germline ends. CDR3 length: 13 amino acids. CDR3 coding DNA: TGTGCCAGTAGTGTTGAGGTCCAAGAGACCCAGTACTTC. Translation gives CASSVEVQETQYF.

V is TRBV5-1 and J is TRBJ1-1; a weak D match, TRBD1 (5 bases). V was shortened by 0 bases and J by 4 bases, with 13 bases between the two germline ends. Germline V lookup: CDR1 SGHRS, CDR2 YFSETQ. The CDR3 extends over 15 amino acids. The CDR3 DNA follows: TGCGCCAGCAGCTTGGGGGGCAGTGAACTCACTGAAGCTTTCTTT. This codes for CASSLGGSELTEAFF.

V and J are TRBV9 and TRBJ2-1, with 11 bases lining up with TRBD2. J gave up 6 bases and V 1 base, and 6 bases lay outside the gene matches. Germline CDR1 reads SGDLS; CDR2 reads YYNGEE. This CDR3 has 16 amino acids. DNA of the CDR3: TGTGCCAGCAGCGTATCCCTAGCGGGGGGCCGCAATGAGCAGTTCTTC. Amino acids: CASSVSLAGGRNEQFF.

The J gene is TRBJ2-7, the V gene TRBV30; weak D call: TRBD1 (6 bases). Trimming removed 4 bases at V and 7 bases at J, with 14 bases between. The CDR3 sequence is 12 residues long. Per the germline V gene, CDR1 is GTSNPN and CDR2 is SVGIG (reference sequence). For the CDR3, the DNA is TGTGCCTGGACTCGAGGGGGAAGGGAGCAGTACTTC. Encoded protein: CAWTRGGREQYF.

The chain joins TRBV7-8 to TRBJ1-4, with 8 positions matching TRBD1. J was trimmed by 0 bases and V by 5 bases; bases with no gene match: 8. The CDR3 sequence is 17 residues long. Germline CDR1 reads SGHVS; CDR2 reads FQNEAQ. CDR3 coding DNA: TGTGCCAGCAGCCGAGGGACAGGCATTGCAACTAATGAAAAACTGTTTTTT. Residues: CASSRGTGIATNEKLFF.

This clone was observed a handful of times. The chain combines TRBV30 with TRBJ2-5; the match to TRBD2 covers 16 bases. Trimming removed 0 bases from V and 2 bases from J; junction bases left unmatched: 3. The V gene's germline CDR1 is GTSNPN and CDR2 SVGIG (reference sequence). The CDR3 covers 17 residues. The CDR3 region is CAWSVLGLAGGQETQYF. The CDR3 bases are TGTGCCTGGAGTGTATTGGGACTAGCGGGGGGGCAAGAGACCCAGTACTTC.

This rearrangement joins TRBV5-1 to TRBJ1-2; D remains ambiguous. Trimming removed 2 bases at V and 2 bases at J, with 10 bases between. The germline CDR1 and CDR2 sequences are SGHRS and YFSETQ. The CDR3 is 14 residues long. The CDR3: CASSFLSENYGYTF. The CDR3 bases are TGCGCCAGCAGCTTCTTGTCGGAGAACTATGGCTACACCTTC.

The chain uses TRBV9 and TRBJ2-6; D uncertain. There are 14 residues in the CDR3. The V gene's germline CDR1 is SGDLS and CDR2 YYNGEE. V lost 1 base to trimming and J lost 1 base, with 3 bases between them. Here the CDR3 DNA reads TGTGCCAGCAGCGTACATTCTGGGGCCAACGTCCTGACTTTC. Its translation is CASSVHSGANVLTF.